A single sample gave rise to the 16 T cell receptor beta chains below, sequenced in a study of T-cell memory formation after mild COVID-19. TCRdb recomputed calls from the 5' RACE reads with MiXCR, one row per CDR3 protein. The table has approximately 480,000 distinct CDR3 sequences, 15% to 20% seen once. The sample comprised PBMCs or a T cell subset sorted from them (not recorded which). These receptors were collected from an adult woman who had mild COVID-19 (a few samples of this study predate the infection). Cell type and time point are not known.

This chain connects TRBV15 to TRBJ1-5; D is uncertain. In germline, CDR1 is LNHNV, CDR2 YYDKDF (reference sequence). The CDR3 has 17 residues. The germline V and J ends were trimmed by 4 bases and 0 bases, with 16 bases remaining between them. CDR3 coding DNA: TGTGCCACCAGCATGGGGTCGGCGGGTGGTAGCAATCAGCCCCAGCATTTT. Its translation: CATSMGSAGGSNQPQHF.

This clonotype was found a few times. The chain carries TRBV2 and TRBJ1-1; D remains ambiguous. Germline values: CDR1 SNHLY, CDR2 FYNNEI. V was trimmed by 7 bases and J by 0 bases, leaving 3 bases between them. The CDR3 sequence is 11 residues long. CDR3 amino acids: CASMLNTEAFF. The CDR3 DNA follows: TGTGCCAGCATGCTGAACACTGAAGCTTTCTTT.

This clonotype was seen only a few times. This rearrangement joins TRBV12-3 or TRBV12-4 to TRBJ1-5; D is perhaps TRBD1 (6 bases). The CDR3 spans 14 residues. V was cut by 2 bases and J by 5 bases, with 10 bases left in between. Written as DNA, the CDR3 is TGTGCCAGCAGTTTATTGGGGGCGGATCAGCCCCAGCATTTT. Its translation: CASSLLGADQPQHF.

The table lists this clonotype with a few counts. V and J are TRBV15 and TRBJ1-2; tentatively, D is TRBD1 (5 bases). With 2 bases removed from V and 3 bases from J, the gap between germline ends came to 10 bases. Germline CDR1 and CDR2: LNHNV and YYDKDF (reference sequence). The CDR3 has 14 residues. The CDR3 protein is CATSRSGGDYGYTF. CDR3 DNA: TGTGCCACCAGCAGATCCGGGGGGGACTATGGCTACACCTTC.

This clonotype was counted a few times. The chain couples TRBV10-3 to TRBJ2-1; 9 positions match TRBD2. The CDR3 is made up of 14 amino acids. Trimming cost V 5 bases and J 8 bases; bases outside gene matches: 7. Germline CDR1 ENHRY, CDR2 SYGVKD. This CDR3 is CAISSGGFSDEQFF. The CDR3 DNA sequence: TGTGCCATCAGTAGCGGGGGGTTTTCGGATGAGCAGTTCTTC.

This clonotype occurred a few times. The V call is TRBV5-1, the J call TRBJ2-1, with 7 bases that match TRBD2. The CDR3 sequence is 16 residues long. CDR1 is SGHRS and CDR2 is YFSETQ in the germline V gene. Trimming cost V 0 bases and J 3 bases; bases outside gene matches: 6. CDR3 nucleotide sequence: TGCGCCAGCAGCTTGGTCCCGGGGACTAACTACAATGAGCAGTTCTTC. This codes for CASSLVPGTNYNEQFF.

The count of this clonotype is one. The CDR3 loop reads CSAVGGRLGTDTQYF. The CDR3 bases are TGCAGTGCTGTCGGAGGGCGTTTAGGCACAGATACGCAGTATTTT. The chain couples TRBV20-1 to TRBJ2-3, with D tentatively TRBD2 (6 bases). Germline values: CDR1 DFQATT, CDR2 SNEGSKA (reference sequence). This CDR3 is built from 15 residues. Trimming pared 5 bases from V and 1 base from J, leaving 16 bases between.

This clonotype was detected a few times. V and J are TRBV7-3 and TRBJ2-2, with 8 positions matching TRBD1. CDR1 is SGHTA, CDR2 FQGTGA, per germline. The CDR3 spans 15 residues. V gave up 3 bases and J gave up 1 base; unmatched junction bases: 1. CDR3: CASSFRGQNTGELFF. DNA of the CDR3: TGTGCCAGCAGCTTCAGGGGGCAGAACACCGGGGAGCTGTTTTTT.

This chain joins TRBV5-1 and TRBJ1-5, with 8 bases that match TRBD1. The J segment lost 1 base and the V segment lost 4 bases, leaving 16 bases of the junction unmatched. Germline loops: CDR1 SGHRS, CDR2 YFSETQ. The CDR3 has 19 residues. The CDR3 DNA is TGCGCCAGCAGCCCGGCCAGGGGGCTCCTTTTAGGGAGCAATCAGCCCCAGCATTTT. Its translation: CASSPARGLLLGSNQPQHF. Complete variable domain (other parts from reference TRBV5-1 and TRBJ1-5): KAGVTQTPRYLIKTRGQQVTLSCSPISGHRSVSWYQQTPGQGLQFLFEYFSETQRNKGNFPGRFSGRQFSNSRSEMNVSTLELGDSALYLCASSPARGLLLGSNQPQHFGDGTRLSIL.

This CDR3 is CASSQEVAGLSYEQYF. CDR3 in DNA: TGCGCCAGCAGCCAAGAAGTAGCGGGCTTGTCCTACGAGCAGTACTTC. The chain couples TRBV4-3 to TRBJ2-7, with 7 nucleotides matching TRBD2. V shed 0 bases, J shed 1 base, and the junction held 6 bases outside the gene matches. Germline-derived CDR1 and CDR2 are LGHNA and YSLEER. The length of the CDR3 is 16 residues.

The V gene is TRBV20-1, the J gene TRBJ2-4, with D tentatively TRBD2 (6 bases). CDR3 length: 18 residues. V lost 6 bases and J 1 base, leaving 25 bases between the germline ends. Germline-derived CDR1 and CDR2 are DFQATT and SNEGSKA (reference sequence). The CDR3 is CSADARAGSWSAKNIQYF. The CDR3 DNA sequence: TGCAGTGCGGACGCCAGGGCGGGGAGCTGGTCGGCCAAAAACATTCAGTACTTC.

DNA of the CDR3: TGTGCCAGCAGCCAAGATAACAGGGGACATGAGCAGTTCTTC. This sequence encodes CASSQDNRGHEQFF. This sequence joins TRBV3-1 and TRBJ2-1, with TRBD1 matching 7 bases. Trimming at V came to 0 bases and at J to 8 bases, leaving 4 bases not matched to a gene. The CDR3 extends over 14 amino acids. Germline CDR1 LGHDT, CDR2 YNNKEL (reference sequence).

The chain has TRBV14 and TRBJ2-7; maybe TRBD2 (6 bases). V lost 1 base to trimming and J lost 2 bases, with 15 bases between them. CDR1 and CDR2 (germline): SGHDN, FVKESK. This CDR3 has 16 residues. For the CDR3, the DNA is TGTGCCAGCAGCCAAGGGCGGGAACTTACAGCCTACGAGCAGTACTTC. Protein: CASSQGRELTAYEQYF.

The V and J genes are TRBV11-2 and TRBJ1-1, with D possibly being TRBD1 (6 bases). V was shortened by 1 base and J by 3 bases, with 18 bases between the two germline ends. CDR3 length: 17 residues. Germline V gene sequence: CDR1 SGHAT, CDR2 FQNNGV. This chain's CDR3 is CASSLVPNRARDTEAFF. The CDR3 nucleotides are TGTGCCAGCAGCTTAGTACCCAACAGGGCTAGGGACACTGAAGCTTTCTTT.

This clonotype appeared a few times. The chain links TRBV19 to TRBJ2-1; the D gene is possibly TRBD2 (5 bases). Trimming took off 1 base at V and 0 bases at J, with 10 bases between the two ends. Germline loops: CDR1 LNHDA, CDR2 SQIVND (reference sequence). This CDR3 comprises 16 residues. The CDR3 protein is CASSIGAGLSYNEQFF. The CDR3, as DNA: TGTGCCAGTAGTATAGGGGCGGGTCTCTCCTACAATGAGCAGTTCTTC.

The chain carries TRBV6-5 and TRBJ1-1; 7 bases are a match to TRBD1. With 6 bases clipped from V and 1 base from J, the junction kept 8 bases outside the gene matches. CDR1 and CDR2 from the germline V gene are MNHEY and SVGAGI. This CDR3 region has 15 residues. CDR3 in amino acids: CASRARGPKNTEAFF. DNA for the CDR3: TGTGCCAGCAGGGCAAGGGGGCCAAAGAACACTGAAGCTTTCTTT.